This entry features one TCR beta chain sequence. The sample comes from a study of preoperative IRX-2 immunotherapy in early breast cancer. Stated treatment: preoperative locoregional IRX-2 cytokine immunotherapy. Preoperative locoregional IRX-2 cytokine immunotherapy was tested in the phase Ib source study. Some clones are missing from TCRdb's copy, which holds only in-frame ones; the method was immunoSEQ multiplex PCR. The sample carries around 95,000 clones, 86% recorded once. The ends lost 4 bases at V and 4 bases at J; junction bases unmatched: 6. Germline V gives CDR1 SGHNT, CDR2 YENEEA. This CDR3 spans 15 amino acids.

The sequence derives from a human donor with breast cancer. The sample was tumor tissue, taken after IRX-2 immunotherapy. V usage is TRBV11-3 and J usage is TRBJ2-4; 8 positions agree with TRBD1. DNA of the CDR3: TGTGCCAGCAGCTCACTGGGGACAGGAAAAAACATTCAGTACTTC. Residues: CASSSLGTGKNIQYF.